The 23 T cell receptor beta chains given below trace back to one sample, sequenced in a study of T cells after yellow fever vaccination. TCRdb reanalysed the 5' RACE reads using MiXCR and keeps one entry per CDR3 protein. The profile shows hundreds of thousands of distinct CDR3 sequences, around 4% of them singletons. Material: PBMCs, obtained on the day of the yellow fever booster vaccination. The receptors originated from a man aged 18 to 29 who received the YFV17D yellow fever vaccine.

This clonotype was detected ten times or more. This rearrangement joins TRBV7-6 to TRBJ2-7; D unclear. The CDR3 totals 13 residues. V lost 1 base to trimming and J lost 0 bases, with 4 bases between them. In germline, CDR1 is SGHVS, CDR2 FNYEAQ. The CDR3 coding sequence is TGTGCCAGCAGCTTAGGTCTCTCCTACGAGCAGTACTTC. Translation gives CASSLGLSYEQYF.

The sample holds many counts of this clonotype. The chain combines TRBV12-3 or TRBV12-4 with TRBJ2-3; D perhaps matches TRBD2 (6 bases). V was clipped by 1 base and J by 1 base, with 12 bases between them. This CDR3 has 16 amino acids. CDR3 sequence reads: CASSLGSGGGTDTQYF. The DNA of the CDR3 is TGTGCCAGCAGTTTAGGGTCAGGCGGGGGCACAGATACGCAGTATTTT.

V and J are TRBV5-1 and TRBJ1-6; D remains ambiguous. Trimming removed 7 bases from V and 7 bases from J, with 12 bases in between. The CDR3 totals 13 residues. CDR1 SGHRS and CDR2 YFSETQ come from the germline V gene. CDR3 protein: CASGLTSNSPLHF. CDR3 in DNA: TGCGCCAGCGGACTGACTTCGAATTCACCCCTCCACTTT.

J is TRBJ1-2 and V is TRBV13, with D perhaps TRBD1 (5 bases). The CDR3 loop spans 15 amino acids. Trimming took 0 bases from V and 4 from J, leaving 12 bases between them. Germline-derived CDR1 and CDR2 are PRHDT and FYEKMQ (reference sequence). The CDR3 DNA reads as TGTGCCAGCAGCTTAGGAGGGGCCGGCCTCTATGGCTACACCTTC. It encodes CASSLGGAGLYGYTF.

This clonotype was seen at least ten times. The V and J genes are TRBV29-1 and TRBJ2-1; D is unclear. The CDR3 contains 12 residues. Germline V gene sequence: CDR1 SQVTM, CDR2 ANQGSEA. Here the CDR3 reads CSARPVSNEQFF. The DNA for the CDR3 is TGCAGTGCCCGGCCCGTGTCCAATGAGCAGTTCTTC.

The chain employs TRBV5-5 and TRBJ2-7; D perhaps matches TRBD2 (5 bases). In germline, CDR1 is SGHKS, CDR2 YYEKEE (reference sequence). The CDR3 runs 15 residues. The V gene lost 4 bases and the J gene lost 2 bases, with 16 bases spanning the gap. CDR3 sequence reads: CASSRTGVLTYEQYV. The CDR3 bases are TGTGCCAGCAGCCGGACTGGGGTATTGACCTACGAGCAGTACGTC.

This clonotype was counted ten times or more. The chain couples TRBV6-5 to TRBJ1-1; D gene unclear. The CDR3 is 13 residues long. Trimming removed 0 bases from V and 6 bases from J, with 8 bases in between. CDR1 and CDR2 (germline): MNHEY, SVGAGI. For the CDR3, the DNA is TGTGCCAGCAGTTACTCGATTATTTCTGAAGCTTTCTTT. Residues: CASSYSIISEAFF.

Here the CDR3 DNA reads TGTGCCAGCAGCGTAGGAGGCCAATACGAGCAGTACTTC. It codes for CASSVGGQYEQYF. V gene TRBV9 combines with J gene TRBJ2-7, with D unclear. The CDR3 has 13 amino acids. Trimming took 0 bases from V and 4 from J, leaving 8 bases between them. CDR1 SGDLS and CDR2 YYNGEE come from the germline V gene.

This sequence joins TRBV19 and TRBJ2-3; 8 nucleotides agree with TRBD2. J lost 6 bases, V lost 9 bases, and 11 bases had no gene match. CDR1 is LNHDA and CDR2 is SQIVND in the germline V gene (reference sequence). The CDR3 is 14 amino acids. The CDR3: CASRDRGRSDTQYF. The CDR3 DNA reads as TGTGCCAGCAGGGACCGCGGGAGGTCGGATACGCAGTATTTT.

This rearrangement joins TRBV11-1 to TRBJ2-3; 9 nucleotides agree with TRBD2. Germline V gene data show CDR1 as SGHAT and CDR2 as FQDESV (reference sequence). There are 15 residues in the CDR3. V lost 3 bases, J lost 4 bases, and 5 bases stayed unmatched. The CDR3 DNA sequence: TGTGCCAGCAGCTTCGGGCGGGGGGGCCCAGATACGCAGTATTTT. Residues: CASSFGRGGPDTQYF.

This clonotype was recorded at least ten times. The chain couples TRBV5-1 to TRBJ2-1, with D tentatively TRBD2 (5 bases). The CDR3 length is 15 residues. From germline, CDR1 is SGHRS and CDR2 YFSETQ. Between the trimmed V and J ends, which lost 0 bases and 7 bases, there was a span of 14 bases. The CDR3 sequence is CASSLGLANGNEQFF. The CDR3 DNA reads as TGCGCCAGCAGCTTGGGGCTAGCTAACGGAAATGAGCAGTTCTTC.

The chain couples TRBV5-1 to TRBJ1-2; D may be TRBD1 (5 bases). The CDR3 contains 15 residues. Germline CDR1 reads SGHRS; CDR2 reads YFSETQ. V lost 1 base, J lost 2 bases, and 12 bases lay in between. This chain's CDR3 is CASSLLGLGNYGYTF. The CDR3, as DNA: TGCGCCAGCAGCTTGTTGGGACTAGGGAACTATGGCTACACCTTC. Complete variable domain (other parts from reference TRBV5-1 and TRBJ1-2): KAGVTQTPRYLIKTRGQQVTLSCSPISGHRSVSWYQQTPGQGLQFLFEYFSETQRNKGNFPGRFSGRQFSNSRSEMNVSTLELGDSALYLCASSLLGLGNYGYTFGSGTRLTVV.

This clonotype has just a few counts. The chain joins TRBV6-5 to TRBJ1-1; D ambiguous. V lost 0 bases, J lost 8 bases, and 16 bases lay in between. The germline V gene has CDR1 MNHEY and CDR2 SVGAGI. CDR3 length: 15 amino acids. CDR3: CASSYSTGGQFEAFF. The DNA of the CDR3 is TGTGCCAGCAGTTACTCGACCGGCGGGCAGTTCGAAGCTTTCTTT.

This clonotype was seen repeatedly, ten times or more. This chain links TRBV4-2 with TRBJ1-4; D remains ambiguous. Trimming stripped 4 bases from V and 8 bases from J, with 20 bases between. Germline V lookup: CDR1 LGHNA, CDR2 YNFKEQ. The CDR3 contains 16 residues. CDR3 loop: CASSPFSGRGGEKLFF. DNA of the CDR3: TGTGCCAGCAGCCCCTTCTCCGGCCGCGGAGGCGAAAAACTGTTTTTT.

The table lists this clonotype with a few counts. The J gene is TRBJ2-1, the V gene TRBV6-2 or TRBV6-3; D remains ambiguous. The CDR3 is 13 residues long. Trimming left V 4 bases short and J 0 bases short, with 4 bases between. Germline V CDR1 and CDR2: MNHEY, SVGEGT. The CDR3 here is CASSFYSYNEQFF. CDR3 coding DNA: TGTGCCAGCAGTTTCTACTCCTACAATGAGCAGTTCTTC.

The chain employs TRBV28 and TRBJ2-7; tentative D call: TRBD1 (6 bases). Germline V gene data show CDR1 as MDHEN and CDR2 as SYDVKM. V lost 2 bases, J lost 2 bases, and 10 bases lay in between. The CDR3 is 14 amino acids. The CDR3 DNA reads TGTGCCAGCAGTTTAGAGGGACACCCCTACGAGCAGTACGTC. Its translation is CASSLEGHPYEQYV.

This clonotype was recorded a few times. This sequence joins TRBV19 and TRBJ1-6; D possibly corresponds to TRBD1 (6 bases). Germline CDR1 is LNHDA and CDR2 is SQIVND (reference sequence). The CDR3 extends over 15 amino acids. The V gene lost 2 bases and the J gene lost 7 bases, with 12 bases spanning the gap. The CDR3 DNA is TGTGCCAGTAGTATACGTTGGGGGGCCAATTCACCCCTCCACTTT. It codes for CASSIRWGANSPLHF. Looking up the rest from reference TRBV19 and TRBJ1-6 gives the full variable domain: DGGITQSPKYLFRKEGQNVTLSCEQNLNHDAMYWYRQDPGQGLRLIYYSQIVNDFQKGDIAEGYSVSREKKESFPLTVTSAQKNPTAFYLCASSIRWGANSPLHFGNGTRLTVT.

This clonotype was counted ten times or more. The CDR3 DNA reads as TGCGCCAGCAGCCCTGTCTCCAGTCCTGAAGCTTTCTTT. Residues: CASSPVSSPEAFF. The rearrangement joins TRBV5-1 to TRBJ1-1; D gene unclear. This CDR3 comprises 13 residues. Germline V gene lookup returns CDR1 SGHRS and CDR2 YFSETQ. V lost 4 bases to trimming and J lost 6 bases, with 13 bases between them.

This rearrangement joins TRBV4-3 to TRBJ2-4; perhaps TRBD2 as D (6 bases). This CDR3 region has 15 residues. Trimming stripped 0 bases from V and 7 bases from J, with 13 bases between. Germline V gene data show CDR1 as LGHNA and CDR2 as YSLEER. The CDR3 protein is CASSQDRTRGNIQYF. CDR3 DNA sequence: TGCGCCAGCAGCCAAGATCGGACTCGGGGGAACATTCAGTACTTC.

This clonotype was recorded many times. The rearrangement links TRBV4-3 to TRBJ2-3; D perhaps matches TRBD1 (8 bases). V lost 4 bases and J 3 bases, leaving 17 bases between the germline ends. The CDR3 consists of 16 residues. CDR1 and CDR2 from the germline V gene are LGHNA and YSLEER. DNA for the CDR3: TGCGCCAGCAGCCGCATGACAGGGGAGGGAACAGATACGCAGTATTTT. Protein sequence: CASSRMTGEGTDTQYF.

J is TRBJ1-6 and V is TRBV25-1, with D possibly TRBD1 on 5 matching bases. The CDR3 has 14 residues. V dropped 4 bases and J dropped 4 bases, with 8 bases sitting between them. The germline V gene encodes CDR1 MGHDK and CDR2 SYGVNS. The CDR3 sequence: CASSADRYNSPLHF. In DNA form, the CDR3 reads TGTGCCAGCAGTGCCGACAGATATAATTCACCCCTCCACTTT.

As regards this clonotype: A much larger clone differs by one base, so this may be a read error. The chain joins TRBV2 to TRBJ1-2; D is possibly TRBD1 (5 bases). This CDR3 spans 14 amino acids. Looked up from germline, CDR1 is SNHLY and CDR2 is FYNNEI. Trimming took off 2 bases at V and 8 bases at J, with 15 bases between the two ends. As DNA, the CDR3 is TGTGCCAGCAGTGAATACTCGGGACGAGGGGGCTACACCTTC. Translating it yields CASSEYSGRGGYTF.

This clonotype was seen ten or more times. The genes are TRBV7-9 and TRBJ2-3; no firm D call. The length of the CDR3 is 13 residues. CDR1 is SEHNR, CDR2 FQNEAQ, per germline (reference sequence). The V end lost 1 base, the J end lost 6 bases, and 8 bases lay between the germline ends. The chain's CDR3 is CASSLVSGDTQYF. The CDR3 DNA follows: TGTGCCAGCAGCTTAGTGTCTGGCGATACGCAGTATTTT.